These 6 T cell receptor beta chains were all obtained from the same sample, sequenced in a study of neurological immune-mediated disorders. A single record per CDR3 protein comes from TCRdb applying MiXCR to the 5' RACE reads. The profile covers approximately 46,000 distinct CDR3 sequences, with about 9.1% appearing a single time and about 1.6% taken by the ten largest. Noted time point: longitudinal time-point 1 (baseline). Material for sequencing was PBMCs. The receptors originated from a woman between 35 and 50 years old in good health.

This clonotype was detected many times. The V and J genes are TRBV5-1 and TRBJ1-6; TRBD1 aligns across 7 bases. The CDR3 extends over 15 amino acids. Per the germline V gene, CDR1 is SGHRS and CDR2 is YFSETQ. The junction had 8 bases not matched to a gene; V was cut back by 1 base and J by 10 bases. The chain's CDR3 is CASSLRQGSSSPLHF. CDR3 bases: TGCGCCAGCAGCTTGAGACAGGGATCTTCATCACCCCTCCACTTT.

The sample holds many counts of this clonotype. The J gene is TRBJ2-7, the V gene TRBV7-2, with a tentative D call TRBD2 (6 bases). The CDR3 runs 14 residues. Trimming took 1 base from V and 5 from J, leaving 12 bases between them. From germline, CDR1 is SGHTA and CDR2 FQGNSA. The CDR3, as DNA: TGTGCCAGCAGCTTAGGTGGAGGGCGGAACGAGCAGTACTTC. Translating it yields CASSLGGGRNEQYF.

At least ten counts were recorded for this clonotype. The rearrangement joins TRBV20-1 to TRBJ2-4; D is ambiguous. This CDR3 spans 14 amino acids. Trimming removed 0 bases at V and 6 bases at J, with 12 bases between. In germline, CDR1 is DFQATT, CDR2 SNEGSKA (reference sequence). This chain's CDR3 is CSARDDRVTNIQYF. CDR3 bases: TGCAGTGCTAGAGATGACCGAGTAACAAACATTCAGTACTTC.

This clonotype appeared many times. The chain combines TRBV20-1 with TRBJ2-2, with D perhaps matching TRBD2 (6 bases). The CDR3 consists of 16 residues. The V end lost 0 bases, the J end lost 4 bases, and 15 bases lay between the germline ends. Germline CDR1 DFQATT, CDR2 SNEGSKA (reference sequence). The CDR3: CSAREPLGEATGELFF. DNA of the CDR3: TGCAGTGCTAGAGAACCACTCGGGGAGGCCACCGGGGAGCTGTTTTTT.

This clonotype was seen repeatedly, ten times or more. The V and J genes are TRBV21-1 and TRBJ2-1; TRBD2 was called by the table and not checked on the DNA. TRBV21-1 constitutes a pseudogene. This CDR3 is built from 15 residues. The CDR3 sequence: CASSSRLAGGYEQFF. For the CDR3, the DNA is TGTGCCAGCAGCTCCCGACTAGCGGGAGGATATGAGCAGTTCTTC.

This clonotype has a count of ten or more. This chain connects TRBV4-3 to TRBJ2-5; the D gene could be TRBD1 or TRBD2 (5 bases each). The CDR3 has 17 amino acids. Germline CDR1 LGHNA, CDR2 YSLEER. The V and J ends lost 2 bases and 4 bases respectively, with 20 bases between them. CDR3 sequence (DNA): TGCGCCAGCAGCCAACTGGCTGGGGCCCTGAGGGGAGAGACCCAGTACTTC. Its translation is CASSQLAGALRGETQYF.